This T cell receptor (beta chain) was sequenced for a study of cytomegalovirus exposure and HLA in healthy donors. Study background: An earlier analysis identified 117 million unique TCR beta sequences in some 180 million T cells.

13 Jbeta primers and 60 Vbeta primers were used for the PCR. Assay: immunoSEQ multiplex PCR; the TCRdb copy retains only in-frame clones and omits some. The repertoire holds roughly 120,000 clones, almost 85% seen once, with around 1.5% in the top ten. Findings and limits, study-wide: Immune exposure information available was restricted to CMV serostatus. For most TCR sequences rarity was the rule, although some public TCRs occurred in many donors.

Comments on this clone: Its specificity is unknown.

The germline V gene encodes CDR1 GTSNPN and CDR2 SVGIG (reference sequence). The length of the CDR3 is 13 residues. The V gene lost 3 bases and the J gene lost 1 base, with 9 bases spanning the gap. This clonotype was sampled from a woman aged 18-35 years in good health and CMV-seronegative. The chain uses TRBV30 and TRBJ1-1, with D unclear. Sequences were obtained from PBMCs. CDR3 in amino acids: CAWSAYRNTEAFF. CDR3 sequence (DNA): TGTGCCTGGAGCGCCTATAGGAACACTGAAGCTTTCTTT.